The TCR beta chain described here comes from a study of blood T cells in healthy people across ages. Study-wide results and limits: Considered underestimates were the diversity estimates obtained from one million T cells.

Alongside a J-beta primer mix, a sample-barcoded 5' primer served in a second PCR lasting roughly 6 to 12 cycles. CDR3-containing paired-end reads numbering at least 2.5 million came from each sample. TCRdb called the 5' RACE reads again in MiXCR, with one record for every CDR3 protein. The repertoire has some 670,000 distinct CDR3 sequences, under 65% of them found once; the top ten carry roughly 12%. Per germline, CDR1 LGHDT and CDR2 YNNKEL (reference sequence). CDR3 length equals 15 residues. This clonotype was detected a few times. As yet, its antigen is unknown. This may come from a read error, since a much larger clone is one base off.

The chain links TRBV3-1 to TRBJ2-1; TRBD2 matches at 10 bases. The TCR was taken from a woman older than 75 in good health. The sequenced sample was blood. The CDR3 coding sequence is TGTGCCAGCAGCCAAGTTCTAGCGGGAGACAATGGGCAGTTCTTC. Translation gives CASSQVLAGDNGQFF.